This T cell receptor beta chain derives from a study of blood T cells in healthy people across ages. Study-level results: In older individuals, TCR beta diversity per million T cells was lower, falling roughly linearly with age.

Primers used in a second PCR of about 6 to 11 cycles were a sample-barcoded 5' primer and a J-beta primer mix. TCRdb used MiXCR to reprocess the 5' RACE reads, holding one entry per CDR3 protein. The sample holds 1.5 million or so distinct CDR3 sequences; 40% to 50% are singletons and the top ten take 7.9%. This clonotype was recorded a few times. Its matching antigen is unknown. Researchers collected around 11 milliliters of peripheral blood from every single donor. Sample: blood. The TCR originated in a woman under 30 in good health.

This chain's CDR3 is CASRLQGAQDTQYF. The DNA for the CDR3 is TGTGCCAGCAGGTTACAGGGGGCACAAGATACGCAGTATTTT. This chain uses TRBV28 with TRBJ2-3, with 9 positions matching TRBD1. Trimming removed 6 bases from V and 5 bases from J; junction bases left unmatched: 6. Germline V CDR1 and CDR2: MDHEN, SYDVKM. The CDR3 runs 14 residues.